This T cell receptor beta chain was sequenced for a study of cytomegalovirus exposure and HLA in healthy donors. PCR employed 60 Vbeta and 13 Jbeta primers. Libraries were prepared by immunoSEQ multiplex PCR; TCRdb keeps only in-frame clonotypes and omits some of them. In the table there are 110,000 or so clones, approximately 83% of which are singletons. At collection, donors were nominally healthy, but unrecorded immune exposures were probable. J lost 3 bases, V lost 4 bases, and 11 bases had no gene match. CDR1 is MNHNS and CDR2 is SASEGT in the germline V gene. This CDR3 is built from 17 residues.

Sequencing used PBMCs. This chain uses TRBV6-1 with TRBJ1-2; TRBD1 agrees at 10 bases. This receptor was obtained from a woman aged 18-35 years in good health and CMV-seronegative. The CDR3 reads CASSAKLDGTGDYGYTF. The CDR3, as DNA: TGTGCCAGCAGTGCAAAACTCGACGGGACAGGGGACTATGGCTACACCTTC.